This T cell receptor (beta chain) was recorded in a study of control samples from healthy donors and cancer patients. Profiling relied on immunoSEQ multiplex PCR, and the TCRdb table lists in-frame clones only, not all of them. The table includes some 120,000 clones, roughly 90% detected once. In this sample, this clone turned up a few times. The CDR3 is 15 residues long. Trimming left V 2 bases short and J 0 bases short, with 8 bases between. The V gene's germline CDR1 is MGHRA and CDR2 YSYEKL. Sequenced: blood. The chain recombines TRBV4-1 with TRBJ1-5; D gene unclear. This sequence was found in a man aged 18 to 30 in good health. The CDR3 DNA is TGCGCCAGCAGCCAACTGGCCATTAGCAATCAGCCCCAGCATTTT. It encodes CASSQLAISNQPQHF.